This TCR beta chain comes out of a study of cytomegalovirus exposure and HLA in healthy donors (dated by TCRdb to 2015 to 2018). Concerning the study at large: According to an earlier analysis of several hundred of the donors, about 179 million T cells yielded over 100 million unique TCR beta sequences and around 280 Gb of sequence data. HLA typing covered class I and class II loci at four-digit resolution. To decide whether each TCR beta V gene segment behaved as functional or pseudogenic, an earlier analysis of several hundred of the donors relied on high-throughput TCR beta sequencing. The study aimed to test whether signatures of past pathogen exposure could be identified by cataloging public T cell receptors. Roughly 300 gigabases of sequencing data and roughly 81 million unique TCR sequences made up an early release that covered fewer than 650 HLA-typed donors. Typing coverage varied by locus: roughly 629-640 donors for A, B, C, DRB1 and DQB1; under 550 for DQA1; nearly 610 for DPA1; more than 450 for DPB1. All discovery cohort repertoires had been generated using a single sequencing platform. Rather than using new phenotypic data, the later analysis identified candidate immune exposures from TCR beta sequences and from how often those sequences occurred across donors. Besides the first cohort of more than 650 subjects, a separate validation cohort made up of over 95 different subjects was used. To predict cytomegalovirus infection status, the study combined high-throughput TCR immunosequencing, statistical association of individual TCRs with disease status, and machine learning. A later genetic analysis took genome-wide SNP genotypes for about three fifths of the 666 donors and used that subset as a discovery cohort. Donor age, sex, ethnicity and CMV serostatus were compiled together with the repertoire data. A later analysis re-examined previously published TCR beta repertoires from roughly 720 donors and added high-resolution HLA genotyping to investigate patterns of TCR occurrence. Among the roughly 400 genotyped donors, around 81% belonged to the genetic ancestry cluster associated with self-reported Caucasian donors. About five DR-DQ haplotypes were treated as single units for association and clustering because of strong linkage in the cohort. Among almost 400 genotyped donors of the cohort, an average of approximately 240,000 unique TCR beta nucleotide sequences were sequenced per donor, roughly a sixth of them non-productive. Using immunosequencing, the study profiled T cell repertoires from around 680 subjects and related those repertoires to cytomegalovirus serostatus. What the research found in general, with its limitations: Compared with equally common non-associated chains, HLA-associated TCR beta chains in a later analysis were more clonally expanded and had lower generation probabilities. In a later analysis, TCR association rates were found to vary across HLA loci, with the most associated TCRs seen for DRB1 alleles and the fewest for HLA-C alleles. The study listed approximately 160 TCR beta chains as associated with cytomegalovirus. Presence/absence analyses assumed roughly uniform sequencing depth across donors, an assumption that may not hold. Because counts were too low, more than 15 rarely observed V segments, including chromosome 9 orphons, were left out of the earlier analysis of 587 of the donors. In a later analysis, 15,000 to 20,000 TCR beta sequences were associated with specific HLA alleles at a false discovery rate of 0.05. A cluster of highly shared sequence variants was judged likely to be a technical artifact of the sequencing pipeline. The 87-base-pair reads could not distinguish some IMGT-functional V segments, including TRBV6-2 and TRBV6-3, so those segments were excluded. Cytomegalovirus status was reported to be diagnosed by the classifier with high specificity and sensitivity in both the original and validation cohorts. In a later analysis, several top co-occurrence clusters were reported to appear linked to parvovirus B19, influenza, CMV and Epstein-Barr virus. For the cohort, immune exposure information was limited to CMV serostatus. In an earlier analysis of about 550 of the donors, most TCR beta V segments were observed in productive rearrangements about 87% or about 30% of the time, broadly matching IMGT annotations. Most TCR sequences were observed very rarely across donors, whereas some public TCRs were present in many individuals. In a later genetic analysis, fewer N-insertions in productive TCRs were reported among donors in an Asian-associated ancestry cluster than the roughly 710-donor mean. According to a later analysis, most CMV-associated TCR beta chains appeared to be HLA-restricted, and the HLA associations seemed to be driven largely by CMV exposure. The authors suggested that the approach could potentially be extended to other disease states and immunological phenotypes. In a later genetic analysis, a missense DCLRE1C variant was associated with V-gene and J-gene trimming of TCR beta chains, and the association was replicated in an independent cohort. HLA typing was unavailable for some donors at each locus, so association tests used only the typed subset. In this cohort, only TCR beta chains were sequenced, and detectable features were limited by the absence of alpha or paired-chain data. Assigning TCR associations to individual alleles was difficult when HLA alleles, especially DR and DQ, strongly co-occurred. Linkage disequilibrium might explain the correlated functional status among segregating V segments, but an unknown experimental factor could not be excluded. A further reported finding was that TCR beta sequences accurately predicted the HLA-A and HLA-B alleles for most subjects in the first cohort. In vitro tests confirmed that three of the cytomegalovirus-associated TCR beta chains recognize cytomegalovirus antigens.

To note about this clone: Its antigen is still unknown. Base quality data are lacking; no much larger clone is found one base away.

Spanning cysteine to phenylalanine, the CDR3 consists of 13 amino acids. The kept DNA is CDR3 alone, 39 bases in frame from the first base. The cohort consisted of some 670 healthy bone marrow donors. All cohort members were sampled while nominally healthy, although unrecorded immune exposures were likely present. The donor was CMV seropositive and belonged to the group of about 290 seropositive cohort members. Every donor gave a peripheral blood sample, and the peripheral blood mononuclear cells from that sample were used for TCR beta sequencing. The Qiagen DNeasy Blood Extraction Kit was used to extract genomic DNA from the blood cell samples. The receptor library was made with the immunoSEQ multiplex PCR assay. The multiplex PCR relied on a mix of 60 forward primers for TCR Vbeta segments and 13 reverse primers for TCR Jbeta segments. The CDR3 region of rearranged TCR beta genes was amplified from genomic DNA by a multiplex PCR assay. On the Illumina HiSeq System, the amplified TCR beta libraries were sequenced as 87-base-pair reads. Per the authors' processing: A later analysis tallied about 77 million unique TCR beta chains across the 550 to 850 repertoires, and approximately 12 million of those chains were shared by two or more donors. Raw reads were error-corrected and collapsed into unique sequences by a nearest-neighbor algorithm in which closely related sequences were merged to remove PCR and sequencing errors. To assign V, D and J gene segments, CDR3 sequences were aligned to IMGT reference sequences. For a sequence to be retained, at least a six-nucleotide match to both a V gene segment and a J gene segment was required. Rearrangements were called productive when the CDR3 lacked stop codons and stayed in frame with V and J; all others were non-productive. Following IMGT convention, CDR3 was defined as the stretch from the second conserved V-encoded cysteine to the conserved J-encoded phenylalanine. The earlier analysis of a few hundred of the donors excluded any sequence lacking an unambiguous match to a single V gene segment. An earlier analysis of about 600 of the donors called V segments functional above 56.7% productive rearrangements and segregating when the between-donor standard deviation exceeded 5%. A statistical classification framework was built to diagnose cytomegalovirus status from the catalog of TCR beta chain sequences. In a later analysis, TCR nucleotide sequences were compared against IMGT/GENE-DB human TR gene sequences so that V and J genes could be assigned. The TCRdist pipeline was used in a later analysis to assign CDR3 sequences and most-parsimonious VDJ recombination scenarios. In a later analysis, each TCR beta chain was defined by its CDR3 amino acid sequence together with its V-gene family, and reads without a unique V-gene family were excluded. As a way to deal with suspected cross-contamination and a sequencing artifact, a later analysis dropped 592 nucleotide sequences that were highly shared and had low generation probability. A later analysis calculated a clonal expansion index for each public chain from normalized within-repertoire ranks of inferred template counts. In a later analysis, generation probabilities were computed with a VDJ recombination model fitted to out-of-frame rearrangements, and the resulting probabilities were checked against IGoR. A later analysis scored TCR-TCR, TCR-HLA and TCR-CMV co-occurrence with hypergeometric tests, applying a repertoire-size bias correction to TCR pairs. A later analysis estimated false discovery rates by permuting HLA or CMV assignments 20 times. In a later analysis, co-occurring TCRs were grouped using DBSCAN, and TCRdist sequence similarity was added for clustering within HLA-allele-positive subsets. For co-occurrence clustering, repertoires with fewer than 30,000 or more than 120,000 public chains were excluded, along with roughly 5 repertoires with anomalous nucleotide sharing. TCRdb took over this immuneACCESS table, retaining in-frame rearrangements with V and J assigned. Such tables are incomplete; in checked studies, under half of the missing clones stem from an unresolved V gene, and the remainder is unexplained. The V and J calls and clone size come from that table; D and trimming were worked out from the DNA. The sample table lists roughly 180,000 clones, approximately 82% of them with a count of one. 1% to 1.5% of the sample comes from the top ten.

The sequencing input was PBMCs. The clonotype was recovered from a girl aged 2 to 10 in good health and CMV-seropositive. The sequence is built from TRBV21-1 and TRBJ1-1; the table's D call TRBD1 went unverified against the DNA. TRBV21-1 is a recognized pseudogene. This receptor has the CDR3 CASSKGGQAEAFF. The nucleotide sequence is given as TGTGCCAGCAGCAAAGGGGGACAGGCTGAAGCTTTCTTT.